The 6 T cell receptor beta chains given below trace back to one sample, sequenced in a study of CD8 T cells in ankylosing spondylitis. TCRdb passed the 5' RACE reads through MiXCR, listing each CDR3 protein once. The sample consists of about 250,000 distinct CDR3 sequences, 32% of them appearing once. The sequenced material came from blood, either unsorted or a sorted T cell fraction (not recorded which). The receptors originated from a male donor with ankylosing spondylitis or in good health (not recorded which).

The chain recombines TRBV9 with TRBJ2-5, with D possibly matching TRBD1 (5 bases). The CDR3 spans 14 residues. In germline, CDR1 is SGDLS, CDR2 YYNGEE. The V and J ends lost 3 bases and 5 bases respectively, with 14 bases between them. DNA for the CDR3: TGTGCCAGCAGCGCCCAGGGATTAGAGGAGACCCAGTACTTC. The encoded protein is CASSAQGLEETQYF.

The rearrangement joins TRBV5-1 to TRBJ2-7; the D gene is possibly TRBD1 (5 bases). The germline V gene has CDR1 SGHRS and CDR2 YFSETQ. The CDR3 loop spans 14 amino acids. The V and J ends lost 2 bases and 3 bases respectively, with 12 bases between them. In DNA form, the CDR3 reads TGCGCCAGCAGCTTCCTTGACCAGGGCTACGAGCAGTACTTC. It specifies CASSFLDQGYEQYF. The full variable domain, its missing parts supplied by reference TRBV5-1 and TRBJ2-7, is KAGVTQTPRYLIKTRGQQVTLSCSPISGHRSVSWYQQTPGQGLQFLFEYFSETQRNKGNFPGRFSGRQFSNSRSEMNVSTLELGDSALYLCASSFLDQGYEQYFGPGTRLTVT.

This CDR3 is CASSSSRLTWDEQFF. DNA for the CDR3: TGTGCCAGCAGCTCCTCCCGATTGACCTGGGATGAGCAGTTCTTC. The chain uses TRBV7-8 and TRBJ2-1, with unresolved D. Germline assignment: CDR1 SGHVS and CDR2 FQNEAQ. This CDR3 has 15 amino acids. V gave up 4 bases and J gave up 8 bases, with 18 bases separating them.

This sequence joins TRBV6-5 and TRBJ2-3, with TRBD1 identical over 8 bases. This CDR3 region has 16 residues. The V gene's germline CDR1 is MNHEY and CDR2 SVGAGI. The J segment lost 7 bases and the V segment lost 2 bases, leaving 11 bases of the junction unmatched. The CDR3 DNA sequence: TGTGCCAGCAGTTACGAAAGGACAGGGAAGGCACATACGCAGTATTTT. It specifies CASSYERTGKAHTQYF.

This clonotype was seen a few times. V usage is TRBV29-1 and J usage is TRBJ2-3, with 9 bases aligning to TRBD1. The germline gives CDR1 SQVTM, CDR2 ANQGSEA. The CDR3 is made up of 14 amino acids. Unmatched junction bases numbered 11, after V lost 8 bases and J lost 5 bases. The CDR3 DNA reads as TGCAGCCTCGGTGGGACAGGGTCGGTAGATACGCAGTATTTT. Its protein product is CSLGGTGSVDTQYF.

V usage is TRBV6-1 and J usage is TRBJ1-5; D call uncertain. The germline gives CDR1 MNHNS, CDR2 SASEGT. V was clipped by 6 bases and J by 0 bases, with 12 bases between them. This CDR3 comprises 15 residues. CDR3 amino acids: CASSKEPYSNQPQHF. The CDR3 DNA follows: TGTGCCAGCAGCAAAGAGCCTTATAGCAATCAGCCCCAGCATTTT.